The TCR beta chain under discussion was sequenced for a study of cytomegalovirus exposure and HLA in healthy donors. To note about this clone: What it recognizes is unknown.

The PCR had 60 Vbeta and 13 Jbeta primers. Original processing notes: Unique TCR beta chains totaled 80 million to 100 million in a later count, with 8.5 million to 12 million of them shared. Assay used: immunoSEQ multiplex PCR; TCRdb lists only in-frame clones, some missing. The V and J calls and clone size are taken from that table; D and trimming were inferred from the DNA. The repertoire holds 200,000 to 250,000 clones, with about 83% as singletons. Regarding the study as a whole: CMV antigen specificity was confirmed in vitro for three CMV-associated chains. Likely technical artifact: a cluster of highly shared sequence variants. For presence/absence analyses, sequencing depth was assumed to be roughly uniform across donors.

The sample taken for sequencing was PBMCs. The source of this sequence is a human donor in good health.

The chain's CDR3 is CASSESGQGVGYTF. CDR3 in DNA: TGTGCCAGCAGTGAATCGGGACAGGGGGTTGGCTACACCTTC. V is TRBV25-1 and J is TRBJ1-2, with 11 bases matching TRBD1. Germline CDR1 reads MGHDK; CDR2 reads SYGVNS. CDR3 length: 14 amino acids. The junction had 2 bases not matched to a gene; V was cut back by 1 base and J by 7 bases.